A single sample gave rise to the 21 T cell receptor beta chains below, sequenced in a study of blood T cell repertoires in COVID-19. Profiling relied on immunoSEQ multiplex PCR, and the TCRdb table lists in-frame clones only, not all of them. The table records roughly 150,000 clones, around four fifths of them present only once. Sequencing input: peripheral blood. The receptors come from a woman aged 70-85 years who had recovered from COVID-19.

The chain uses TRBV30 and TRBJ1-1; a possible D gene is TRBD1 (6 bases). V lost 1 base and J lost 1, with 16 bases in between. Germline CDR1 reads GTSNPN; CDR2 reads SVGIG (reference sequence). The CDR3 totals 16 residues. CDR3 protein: CAWSDPLPGANTEAFF. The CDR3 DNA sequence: TGTGCCTGGAGTGACCCCCTCCCAGGGGCGAACACTGAAGCTTTCTTT. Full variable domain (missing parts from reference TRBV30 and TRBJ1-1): SQTIHQWPATLVQPVGSPLSLECTVEGTSNPNLYWYRQAAGRGLQLLFYSVGIGQISSEVPQNLSASRPQDRQFILSSKKLLLSDSGFYLCAWSDPLPGANTEAFFGQGTRLTVV.

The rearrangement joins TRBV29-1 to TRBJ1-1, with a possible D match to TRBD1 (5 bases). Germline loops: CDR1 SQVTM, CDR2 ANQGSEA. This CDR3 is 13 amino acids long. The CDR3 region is CRAPGRGGVEAFF. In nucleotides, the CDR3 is TGCCGCGCCCCGGGCCGGGGGGGGGTTGAAGCTTTCTTT.

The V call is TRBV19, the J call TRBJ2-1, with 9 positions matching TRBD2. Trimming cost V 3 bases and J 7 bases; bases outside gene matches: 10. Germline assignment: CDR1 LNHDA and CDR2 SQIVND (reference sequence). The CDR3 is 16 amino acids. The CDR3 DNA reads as TGTGCCAGTAGTATGTTGGCGGGGGGGATGGGGAATGAGCAGTTCTTC. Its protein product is CASSMLAGGMGNEQFF.

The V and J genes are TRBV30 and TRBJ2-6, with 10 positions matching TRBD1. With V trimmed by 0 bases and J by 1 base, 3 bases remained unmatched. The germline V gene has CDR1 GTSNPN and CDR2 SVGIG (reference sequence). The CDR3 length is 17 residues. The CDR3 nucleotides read TGTGCCTGGAGTGTAGGGACAGGGGTGTCTGGGGCCAACGTCCTGACTTTC. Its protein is CAWSVGTGVSGANVLTF.

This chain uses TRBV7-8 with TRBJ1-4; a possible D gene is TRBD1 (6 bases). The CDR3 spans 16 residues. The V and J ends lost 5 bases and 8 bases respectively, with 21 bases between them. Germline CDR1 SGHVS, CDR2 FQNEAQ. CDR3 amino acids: CASSPVVAGVVEKLFF. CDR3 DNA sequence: TGTGCCAGCAGCCCCGTGGTGGCAGGGGTTGTAGAAAAACTGTTTTTT.

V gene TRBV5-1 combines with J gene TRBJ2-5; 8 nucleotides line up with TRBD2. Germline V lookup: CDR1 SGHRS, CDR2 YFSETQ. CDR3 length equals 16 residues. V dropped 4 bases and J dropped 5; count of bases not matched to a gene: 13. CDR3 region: CASSPLPGTSEETQYF. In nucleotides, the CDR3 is TGCGCCAGCAGCCCCCTCCCCGGGACTAGTGAGGAGACCCAGTACTTC.

Here the CDR3 DNA reads TGTGCCAGCAGCCTAGGGAACACCGGGGAGCTGTTTTTT. Its protein is CASSLGNTGELFF. V is TRBV7-3 and J is TRBJ2-2; D unclear. CDR3 length equals 13 residues. The germline V and J ends were trimmed by 5 bases and 1 base, with 5 bases remaining between them. Germline CDR1 reads SGHTA; CDR2 reads FQGTGA.

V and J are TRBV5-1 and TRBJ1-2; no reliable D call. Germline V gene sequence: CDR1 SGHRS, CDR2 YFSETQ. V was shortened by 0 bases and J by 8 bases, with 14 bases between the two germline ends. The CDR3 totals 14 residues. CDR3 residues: CASSLGRPFRGYTF. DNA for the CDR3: TGCGCCAGCAGCTTGGGCAGGCCGTTTCGGGGCTACACCTTC. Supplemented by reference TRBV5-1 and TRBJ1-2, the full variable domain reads KAGVTQTPRYLIKTRGQQVTLSCSPISGHRSVSWYQQTPGQGLQFLFEYFSETQRNKGNFPGRFSGRQFSNSRSEMNVSTLELGDSALYLCASSLGRPFRGYTFGSGTRLTVV.

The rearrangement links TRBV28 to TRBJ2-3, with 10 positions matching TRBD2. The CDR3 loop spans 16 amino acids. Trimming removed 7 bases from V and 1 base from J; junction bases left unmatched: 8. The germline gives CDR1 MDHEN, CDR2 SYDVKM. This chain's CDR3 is CASTLASGSGTDTQYF. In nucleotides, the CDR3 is TGTGCCAGCACTCTTGCTAGCGGGAGCGGCACAGATACGCAGTATTTT. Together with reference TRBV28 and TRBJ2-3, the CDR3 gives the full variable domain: DVKVTQSSRYLVKRTGEKVFLECVQDMDHENMFWYRQDPGLGLRLIYFSYDVKMKEKGDIPEGYSVSREKKERFSLILESASTNQTSMYLCASTLASGSGTDTQYFGPGTRLTVL.

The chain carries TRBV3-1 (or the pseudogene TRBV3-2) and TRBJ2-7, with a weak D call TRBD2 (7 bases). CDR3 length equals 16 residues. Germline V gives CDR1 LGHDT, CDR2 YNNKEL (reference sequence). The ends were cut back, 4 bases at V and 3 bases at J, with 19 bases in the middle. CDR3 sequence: CASSLLLRRGGYEQYF. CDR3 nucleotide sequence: TGTGCCAGCAGCCTCCTACTGCGGAGGGGGGGCTACGAGCAGTACTTC.

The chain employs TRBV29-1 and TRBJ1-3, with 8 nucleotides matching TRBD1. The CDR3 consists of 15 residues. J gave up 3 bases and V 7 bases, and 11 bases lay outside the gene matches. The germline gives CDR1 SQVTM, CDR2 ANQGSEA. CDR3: CSARGQGAGGNTIYF. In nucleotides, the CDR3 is TGCAGCGCCCGGGGGCAGGGGGCTGGTGGAAACACCATATATTTT.

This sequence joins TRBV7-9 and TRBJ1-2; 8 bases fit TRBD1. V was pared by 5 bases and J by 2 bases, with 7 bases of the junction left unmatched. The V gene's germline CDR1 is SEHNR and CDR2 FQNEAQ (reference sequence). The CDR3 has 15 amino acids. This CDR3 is CASSLRQGINYGYTF. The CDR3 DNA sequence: TGTGCCAGCAGCCTGAGACAGGGGATCAACTATGGCTACACCTTC.

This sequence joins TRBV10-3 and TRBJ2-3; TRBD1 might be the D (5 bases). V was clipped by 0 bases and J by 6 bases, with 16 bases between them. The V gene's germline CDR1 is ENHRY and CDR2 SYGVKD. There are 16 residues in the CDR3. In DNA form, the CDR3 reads TGTGCCATCAGTGAGTCAAGGACAACGACCCTGGATACGCAGTATTTT. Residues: CAISESRTTTLDTQYF.

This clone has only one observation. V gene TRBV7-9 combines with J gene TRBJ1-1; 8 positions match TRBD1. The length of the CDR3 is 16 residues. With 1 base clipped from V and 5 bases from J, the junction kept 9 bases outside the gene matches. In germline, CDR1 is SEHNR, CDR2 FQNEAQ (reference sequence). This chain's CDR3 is CASSLGFQGAGTEAFF. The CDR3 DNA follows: TGTGCCAGCAGCTTAGGTTTTCAGGGGGCGGGGACTGAAGCTTTCTTT.

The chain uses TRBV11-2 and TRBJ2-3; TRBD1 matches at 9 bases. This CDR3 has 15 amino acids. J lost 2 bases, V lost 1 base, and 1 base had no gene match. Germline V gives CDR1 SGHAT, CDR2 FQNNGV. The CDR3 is CASSLGDRATDTQYF. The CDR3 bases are TGTGCCAGCAGCTTAGGGGACAGGGCCACAGATACGCAGTATTTT.

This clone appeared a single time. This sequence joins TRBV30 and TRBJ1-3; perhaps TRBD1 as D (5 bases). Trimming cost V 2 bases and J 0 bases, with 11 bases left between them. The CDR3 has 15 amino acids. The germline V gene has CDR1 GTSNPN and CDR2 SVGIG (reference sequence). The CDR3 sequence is CAWSYRTTSGNTIYF. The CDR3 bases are TGTGCCTGGAGTTACAGGACAACCTCTGGAAACACCATATATTTT.

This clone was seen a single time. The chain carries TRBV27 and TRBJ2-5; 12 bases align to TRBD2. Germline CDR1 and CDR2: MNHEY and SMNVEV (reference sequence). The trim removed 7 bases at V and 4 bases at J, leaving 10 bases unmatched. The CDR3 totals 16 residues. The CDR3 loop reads CASIGTSGLGGETQYF. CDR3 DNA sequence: TGTGCCAGCATTGGGACTAGCGGGCTAGGGGGAGAGACCCAGTACTTC.

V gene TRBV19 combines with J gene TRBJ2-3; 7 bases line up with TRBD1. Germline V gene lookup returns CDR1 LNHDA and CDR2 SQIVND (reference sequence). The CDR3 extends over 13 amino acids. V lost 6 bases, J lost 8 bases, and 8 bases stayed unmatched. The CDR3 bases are TGTGCCAGTAGCACGACAGGGTGGGGTACGCAGTATTTT. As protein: CASSTTGWGTQYF.

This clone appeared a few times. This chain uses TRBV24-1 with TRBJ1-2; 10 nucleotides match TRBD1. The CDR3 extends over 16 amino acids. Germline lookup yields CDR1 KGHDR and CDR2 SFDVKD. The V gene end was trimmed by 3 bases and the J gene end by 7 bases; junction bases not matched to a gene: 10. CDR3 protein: CATSDQRTGGSGGYTF. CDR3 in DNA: TGTGCCACCAGTGATCAGCGGACAGGGGGGAGTGGTGGCTACACCTTC.

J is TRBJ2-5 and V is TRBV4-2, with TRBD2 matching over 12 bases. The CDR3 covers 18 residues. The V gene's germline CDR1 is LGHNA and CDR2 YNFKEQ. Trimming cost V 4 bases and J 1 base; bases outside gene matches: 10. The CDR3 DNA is TGTGCCAGCAGCCCCGGGGGGCTAGCGGGAGGGGCCCAAGAGACCCAGTACTTC. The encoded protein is CASSPGGLAGGAQETQYF.

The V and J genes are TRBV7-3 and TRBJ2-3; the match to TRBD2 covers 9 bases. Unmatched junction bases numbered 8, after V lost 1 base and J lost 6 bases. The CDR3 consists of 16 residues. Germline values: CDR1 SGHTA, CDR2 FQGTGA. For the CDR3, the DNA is TGTGCCAGCAGCTTAATAGCGGGAGTCACCGGGGATACGCAGTATTTT. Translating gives CASSLIAGVTGDTQYF. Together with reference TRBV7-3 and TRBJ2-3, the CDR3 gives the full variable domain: GAGVSQTPSNKVTEKGKYVELRCDPISGHTALYWYRQSLGQGPEFLIYFQGTGAADDSGLPNDRFFAVRPEGSVSTLKIQRTERGDSAVYLCASSLIAGVTGDTQYFGPGTRLTVL.